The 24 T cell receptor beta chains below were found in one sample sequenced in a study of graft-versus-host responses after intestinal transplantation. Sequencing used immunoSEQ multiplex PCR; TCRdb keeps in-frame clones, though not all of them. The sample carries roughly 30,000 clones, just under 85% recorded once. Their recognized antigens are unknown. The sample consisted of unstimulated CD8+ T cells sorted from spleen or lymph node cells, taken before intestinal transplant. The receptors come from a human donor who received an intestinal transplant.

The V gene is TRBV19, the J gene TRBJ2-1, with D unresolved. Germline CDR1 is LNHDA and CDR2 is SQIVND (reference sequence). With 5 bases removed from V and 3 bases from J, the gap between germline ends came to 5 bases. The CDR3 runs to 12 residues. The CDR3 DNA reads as TGTGCCAGTAGTTATTACTACAATGAGCAGTTCTTC. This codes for CASSYYYNEQFF.

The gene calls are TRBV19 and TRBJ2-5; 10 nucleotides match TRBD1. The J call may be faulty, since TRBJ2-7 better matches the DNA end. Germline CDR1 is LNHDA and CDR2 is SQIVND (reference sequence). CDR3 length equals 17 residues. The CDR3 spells CASSIDIPGQGLNEQYF. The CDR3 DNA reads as TGTGCCAGTAGTATAGACATCCCGGGACAGGGGTTGAACGAGCAGTACTTC.

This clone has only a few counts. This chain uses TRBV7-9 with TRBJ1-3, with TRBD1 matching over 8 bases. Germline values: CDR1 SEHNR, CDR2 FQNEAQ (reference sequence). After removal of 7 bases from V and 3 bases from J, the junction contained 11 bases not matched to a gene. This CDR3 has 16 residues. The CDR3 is CASNSLDRENGNTIYF. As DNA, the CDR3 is TGTGCCAGCAACAGTTTGGACAGGGAGAATGGAAACACCATATATTTT. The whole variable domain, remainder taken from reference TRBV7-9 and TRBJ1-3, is DTGVSQNPRHKITKRGQNVTFRCDPISEHNRLYWYRQTLGQGPEFLTYFQNEAQLEKSRLLSDRFSAERPKGSFSTLEIQRTEQGDSAMYLCASNSLDRENGNTIYFGEGSWLTVV.

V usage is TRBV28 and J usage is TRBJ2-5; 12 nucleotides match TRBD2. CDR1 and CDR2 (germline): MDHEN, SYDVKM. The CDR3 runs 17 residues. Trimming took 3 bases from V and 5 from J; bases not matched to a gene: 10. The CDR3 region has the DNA TGTGCCAGCAGTTTTTCCGTCCCTAGCGGGAGGGGGGAGACCCAGTACTTC. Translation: CASSFSVPSGRGETQYF.

The CDR3 sequence: CATSLQEYSNQPQHF. CDR3 bases: TGTGCCACCAGCCTACAGGAGTATAGCAATCAGCCCCAGCATTTT. The chain recombines TRBV15 with TRBJ1-5, with D perhaps TRBD1 (5 bases). Deletions cut 5 bases from V and 0 bases from J, with 11 bases between. From germline, CDR1 is LNHNV and CDR2 YYDKDF (reference sequence). The CDR3 has 15 amino acids.

CDR3 sequence: CASSFGTGEFDEQFF. CDR3 DNA sequence: TGTGCCAGCAGCTTCGGCACAGGGGAGTTCGATGAGCAGTTCTTC. The V and J genes are TRBV7-9 and TRBJ2-1, with TRBD1 matching 7 bases. J gave up 8 bases and V 3 bases, and 10 bases lay outside the gene matches. Looked up from germline, CDR1 is SEHNR and CDR2 is FQNEAQ (reference sequence). The CDR3 runs to 15 residues. Full variable domain (remainder filled in from reference TRBV7-9 and TRBJ2-1): DTGVSQNPRHKITKRGQNVTFRCDPISEHNRLYWYRQTLGQGPEFLTYFQNEAQLEKSRLLSDRFSAERPKGSFSTLEIQRTEQGDSAMYLCASSFGTGEFDEQFFGPGTRLTVL.

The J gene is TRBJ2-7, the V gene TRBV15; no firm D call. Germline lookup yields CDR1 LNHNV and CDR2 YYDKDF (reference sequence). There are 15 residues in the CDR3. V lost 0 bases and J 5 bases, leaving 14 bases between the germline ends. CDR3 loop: CATSRDLLEANEQYF. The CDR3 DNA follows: TGTGCCACCAGCAGAGATCTACTCGAAGCGAACGAGCAGTACTTC.

DNA of the CDR3: TGTGCCAGCTCCGGACAGGGGGAAGCGGGAGATACGCAGTATTTT. It specifies CASSGQGEAGDTQYF. V and J are TRBV11-3 and TRBJ2-3; 10 bases agree with TRBD1. After removal of 8 bases from V and 5 bases from J, the junction contained 10 bases not matched to a gene. The CDR3 length is 15 residues. Germline CDR1 is SGHNT and CDR2 is YENEEA.

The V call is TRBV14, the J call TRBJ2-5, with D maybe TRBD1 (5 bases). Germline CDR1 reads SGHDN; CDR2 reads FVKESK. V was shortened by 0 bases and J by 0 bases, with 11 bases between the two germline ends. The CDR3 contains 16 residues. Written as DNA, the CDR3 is TGTGCCAGCAGCCAAGAGGCAGGGTCGTACCAAGAGACCCAGTACTTC. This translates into CASSQEAGSYQETQYF.

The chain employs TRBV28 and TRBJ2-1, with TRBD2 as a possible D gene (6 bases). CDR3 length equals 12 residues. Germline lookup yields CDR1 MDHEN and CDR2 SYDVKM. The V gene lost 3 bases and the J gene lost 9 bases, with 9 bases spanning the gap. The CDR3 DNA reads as TGTGCCAGCAGTTTCCGGGAGCTTGAGCAGTTCTTC. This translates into CASSFRELEQFF. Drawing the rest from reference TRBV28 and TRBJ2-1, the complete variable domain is DVKVTQSSRYLVKRTGEKVFLECVQDMDHENMFWYRQDPGLGLRLIYFSYDVKMKEKGDIPEGYSVSREKKERFSLILESASTNQTSMYLCASSFRELEQFFGPGTRLTVL.

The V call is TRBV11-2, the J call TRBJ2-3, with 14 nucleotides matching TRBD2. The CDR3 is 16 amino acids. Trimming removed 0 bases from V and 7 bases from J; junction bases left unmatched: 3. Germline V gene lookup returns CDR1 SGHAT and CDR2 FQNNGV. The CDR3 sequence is CASSLDWTSGGNTQYF. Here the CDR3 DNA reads TGTGCCAGCAGCTTAGACTGGACTAGCGGGGGGAATACGCAGTATTTT.

CDR3 amino acids: CASSLMGGVTDTQYF. CDR3 DNA: TGTGCCAGCAGTTTAATGGGCGGGGTCACAGATACGCAGTATTTT. V is TRBV27 and J is TRBJ2-3, with D possibly TRBD2 on 6 matching bases. V lost 2 bases and J 2 bases, leaving 11 bases between the germline ends. CDR3 size: 15 residues. Germline values: CDR1 MNHEY, CDR2 SMNVEV (reference sequence).

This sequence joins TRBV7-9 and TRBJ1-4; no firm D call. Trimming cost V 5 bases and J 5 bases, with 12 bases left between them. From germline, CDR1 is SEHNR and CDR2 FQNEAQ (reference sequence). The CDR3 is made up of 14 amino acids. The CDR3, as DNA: TGTGCCAGCAGCCCCCGTGATAGCAATGAAAAACTGTTTTTT. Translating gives CASSPRDSNEKLFF.

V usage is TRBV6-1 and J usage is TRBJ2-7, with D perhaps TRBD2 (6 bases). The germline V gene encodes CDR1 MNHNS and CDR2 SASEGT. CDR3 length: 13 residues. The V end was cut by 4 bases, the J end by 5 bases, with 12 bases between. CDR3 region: CASSGIGGNEQYF. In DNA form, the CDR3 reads TGTGCCAGCAGTGGGATCGGAGGGAACGAGCAGTACTTC.

For the CDR3, the DNA is TGTGCCAGCAGCGGACAGGGGAAACACACCGGGGAGCTGTTTTTT. As protein: CASSGQGKHTGELFF. The chain employs TRBV6-1 and TRBJ2-2, with TRBD1 matching 9 bases. Per germline, CDR1 MNHNS and CDR2 SASEGT. V dropped 6 bases and J dropped 3; count of bases not matched to a gene: 5. This CDR3 has 15 amino acids.

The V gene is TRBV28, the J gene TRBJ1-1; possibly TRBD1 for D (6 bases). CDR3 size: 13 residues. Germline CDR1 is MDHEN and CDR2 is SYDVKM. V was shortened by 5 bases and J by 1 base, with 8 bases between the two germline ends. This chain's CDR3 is CASSRQENTEAFF. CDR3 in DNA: TGTGCCAGCAGTCGACAGGAGAACACTGAAGCTTTCTTT.

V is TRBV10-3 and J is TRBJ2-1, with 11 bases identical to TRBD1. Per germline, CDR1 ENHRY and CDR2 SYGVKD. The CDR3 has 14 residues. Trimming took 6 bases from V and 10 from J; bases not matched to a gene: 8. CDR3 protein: CAIRIGTGGNEQFF. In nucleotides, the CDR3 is TGTGCCATCAGGATTGGGACAGGGGGGAACGAGCAGTTCTTC.

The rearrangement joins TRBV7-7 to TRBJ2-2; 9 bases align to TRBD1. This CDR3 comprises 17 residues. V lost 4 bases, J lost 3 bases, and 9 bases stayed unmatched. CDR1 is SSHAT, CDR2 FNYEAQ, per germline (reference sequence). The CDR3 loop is CASSSRDREGDTGELFF. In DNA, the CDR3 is TGTGCCAGCAGCTCCCGGGACAGGGAAGGAGACACCGGGGAGCTGTTTTTT.

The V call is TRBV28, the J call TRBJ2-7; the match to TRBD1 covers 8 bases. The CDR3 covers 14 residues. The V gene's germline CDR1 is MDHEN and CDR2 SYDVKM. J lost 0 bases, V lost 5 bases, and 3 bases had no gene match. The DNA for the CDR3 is TGTGCCAGCAGTCCCGGGACAGGCTCCTACGAGCAGTACTTC. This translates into CASSPGTGSYEQYF.

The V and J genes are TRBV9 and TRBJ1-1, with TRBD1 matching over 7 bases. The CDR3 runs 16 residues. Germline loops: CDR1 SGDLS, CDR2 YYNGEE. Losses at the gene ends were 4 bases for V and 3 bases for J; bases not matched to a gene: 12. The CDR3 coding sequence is TGTGCCAGCAGCAAAGCCCACAGGGGCGGACACACTGAAGCTTTCTTT. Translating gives CASSKAHRGGHTEAFF.

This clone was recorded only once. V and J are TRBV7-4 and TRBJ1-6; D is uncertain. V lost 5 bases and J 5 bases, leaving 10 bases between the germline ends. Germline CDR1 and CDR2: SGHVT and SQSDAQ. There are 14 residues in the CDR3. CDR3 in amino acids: CASSGPSDNSPLHF. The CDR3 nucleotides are TGTGCCAGCAGCGGGCCGTCCGATAATTCACCCCTCCACTTT.

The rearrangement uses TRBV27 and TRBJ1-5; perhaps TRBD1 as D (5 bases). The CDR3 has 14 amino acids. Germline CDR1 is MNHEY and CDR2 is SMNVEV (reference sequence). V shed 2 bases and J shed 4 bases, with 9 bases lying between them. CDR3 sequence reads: CASSLAGWNQPQHF. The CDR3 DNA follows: TGTGCCAGCAGTTTAGCAGGGTGGAATCAGCCCCAGCATTTT.

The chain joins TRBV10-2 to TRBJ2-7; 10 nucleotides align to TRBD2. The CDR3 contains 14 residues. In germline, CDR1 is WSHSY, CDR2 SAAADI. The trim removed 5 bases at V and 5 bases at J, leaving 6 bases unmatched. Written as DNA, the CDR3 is TGCGCCAGCAGTCCATCTAGCGGGGGACACGAGCAGTACTTC. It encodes CASSPSSGGHEQYF.

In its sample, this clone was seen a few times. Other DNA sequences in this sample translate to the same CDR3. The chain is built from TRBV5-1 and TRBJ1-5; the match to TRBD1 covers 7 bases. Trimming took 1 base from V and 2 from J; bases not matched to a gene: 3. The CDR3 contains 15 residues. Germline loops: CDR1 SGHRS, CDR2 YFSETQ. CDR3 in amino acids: CASSLTGAGNQPQHF. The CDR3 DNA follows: TGCGCCAGCAGCTTGACAGGGGCAGGCAATCAGCCCCAGCATTTT. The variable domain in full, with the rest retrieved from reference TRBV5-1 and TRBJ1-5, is KAGVTQTPRYLIKTRGQQVTLSCSPISGHRSVSWYQQTPGQGLQFLFEYFSETQRNKGNFPGRFSGRQFSNSRSEMNVSTLELGDSALYLCASSLTGAGNQPQHFGDGTRLSIL.